This TCR beta chain was captured by sequencing in a study of OX40 agonist ivuxolimab in advanced cancers. At the level of the study: An agonistic human IgG2 monoclonal antibody against OX40 (CD134) was given. The study enrolled dose-escalation patients with hepatocellular carcinoma, melanoma, renal cell or head and neck cancer.

Here immunoSEQ multiplex PCR was the method, and the copy in TCRdb shows in-frame clones only, minus some. The sample holds 55,000 to 75,000 clones, approximately 93% seen once. Sequences were derived from CD4+ or CD8+ T cells sorted from blood, sampled in a trial of the OX40 agonist ivuxolimab. The sequence was obtained from an adult with an advanced solid tumor such as melanoma, head and neck, liver or kidney cancer.

The CDR3 DNA sequence: TGTGCCACCAGCAGAGATCTGGGGGACCCCTACGAGCAGTACTTC. Translating it yields CATSRDLGDPYEQYF. This chain connects TRBV15 to TRBJ2-7; D may match TRBD1 or TRBD2 (5 bases each). V lost 0 bases, J lost 2 bases, and 11 bases lay in between. From germline, CDR1 is LNHNV and CDR2 YYDKDF (reference sequence). The CDR3 runs to 15 residues.